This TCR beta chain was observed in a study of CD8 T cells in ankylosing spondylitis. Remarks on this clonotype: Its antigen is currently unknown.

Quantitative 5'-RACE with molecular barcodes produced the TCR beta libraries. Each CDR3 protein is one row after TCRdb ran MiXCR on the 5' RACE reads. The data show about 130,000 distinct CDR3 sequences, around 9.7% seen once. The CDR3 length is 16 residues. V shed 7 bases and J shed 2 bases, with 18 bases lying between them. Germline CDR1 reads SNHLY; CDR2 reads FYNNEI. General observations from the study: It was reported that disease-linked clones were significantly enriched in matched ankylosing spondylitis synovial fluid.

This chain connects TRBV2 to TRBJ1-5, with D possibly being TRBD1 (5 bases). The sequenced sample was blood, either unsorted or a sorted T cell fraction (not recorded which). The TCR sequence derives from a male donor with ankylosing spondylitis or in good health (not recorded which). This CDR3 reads CASTLTRAGGNQPQHF. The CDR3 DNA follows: TGTGCCAGCACCTTGACCAGGGCCGGGGGCAATCAGCCCCAGCATTTT.